The entry below describes one TCR beta chain. Its target is unknown. This specimen belongs to a study of fetal regulatory T cell absence and autoimmunity. Overall study findings and caveats: Compared with cord blood, pancreas showed oligoclonal TCR enrichment, some clones over 80-fold.

The assay was immunoSEQ multiplex PCR, and TCRdb's table has in-frame clones only and misses some. The sample records tens of thousands of clones, just under 85% being singletons. The CDR3 consists of 16 residues. V was pared by 3 bases and J by 2 bases, with 14 bases between. The germline gives CDR1 MNHEY, CDR2 SVGAGI. The chain has TRBV6-5 and TRBJ2-1; D is possibly TRBD2 (5 bases). This sequence originates from a newborn boy with IPEX syndrome. The sequencing input was cord blood. CDR3 in DNA: TGTGCCAGCAGTTATCGAGAAGCGGACGCCTACAATGAGCAGTTCTTC. Translating gives CASSYREADAYNEQFF.